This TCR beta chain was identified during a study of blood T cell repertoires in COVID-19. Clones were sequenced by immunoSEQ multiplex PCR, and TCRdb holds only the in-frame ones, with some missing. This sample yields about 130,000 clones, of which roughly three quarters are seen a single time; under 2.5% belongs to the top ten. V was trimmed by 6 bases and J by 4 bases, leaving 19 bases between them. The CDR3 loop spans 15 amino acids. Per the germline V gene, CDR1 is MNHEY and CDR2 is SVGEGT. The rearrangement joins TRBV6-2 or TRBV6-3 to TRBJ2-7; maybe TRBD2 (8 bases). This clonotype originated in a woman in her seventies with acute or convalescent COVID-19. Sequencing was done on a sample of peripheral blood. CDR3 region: CASSPGGGRGYEQYF. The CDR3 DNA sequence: TGTGCCAGCAGCCCCGGGGGGGGCAGGGGGTACGAGCAGTACTTC.